A single sample gave rise to the 30 T cell receptor beta chains below, sequenced in a study of blood T cells in healthy people across ages. A second about 7 to 12 cycle PCR used barcoded and J-beta primers. TCRdb used MiXCR to reprocess the 5' RACE reads, holding one entry per CDR3 protein. Of some 700,000 distinct CDR3 sequences in the sample, roughly 20% were seen once. Sequencing was carried out using blood. The receptors stem from a man between 65 and 85 years old in good health.

V and J are TRBV5-1 and TRBJ2-1; D gene unclear. The germline V gene encodes CDR1 SGHRS and CDR2 YFSETQ. V was shortened by 0 bases and J by 8 bases, with 12 bases between the two germline ends. The CDR3 has 14 amino acids. The chain's CDR3 is CASSLVPIRDEQFF. The CDR3 DNA is TGCGCCAGCAGCTTGGTTCCTATCCGGGATGAGCAGTTCTTC.

This clonotype was observed a few times. V is TRBV5-1 and J is TRBJ1-5, with D maybe TRBD1 (6 bases). The CDR3 length is 14 residues. V lost 7 bases and J lost 2, with 13 bases in between. The germline V gene encodes CDR1 SGHRS and CDR2 YFSETQ. The CDR3 DNA is TGCGCCAGCCGGACAGTGCCTGGCAATCAGCCCCAGCATTTT. Its protein product is CASRTVPGNQPQHF.

The chain links TRBV7-2 to TRBJ1-5; D gene unclear. CDR1 is SGHTA, CDR2 FQGNSA, per germline. The CDR3 is 15 amino acids. Between the trimmed V and J ends, which lost 1 base and 1 base, there was a span of 8 bases. This CDR3 reads CASSLVSGSNQPQHF. DNA for the CDR3: TGTGCCAGCAGCTTAGTTTCAGGCAGCAATCAGCCCCAGCATTTT.

This clonotype was recorded a few times. The V call is TRBV28, the J call TRBJ1-2, with a tentative D call TRBD1 (6 bases). CDR1 is MDHEN and CDR2 is SYDVKM in the germline V gene. V lost 5 bases to trimming and J lost 5 bases, with 15 bases between them. The CDR3 consists of 14 residues. The CDR3: CASSRQAPLYGYTF. In DNA form, the CDR3 reads TGTGCCAGCAGTCGACAGGCCCCGCTATATGGCTACACCTTC.

This clonotype turned up a few times. This chain links TRBV28 with TRBJ1-1; possible D gene TRBD1, 6 bases. Germline V CDR1 and CDR2: MDHEN, SYDVKM. This CDR3 region has 13 residues. V was cut by 6 bases and J by 1 base, with 9 bases left in between. The CDR3 protein is CASRKGGNTEAFF. Here the CDR3 DNA reads TGTGCCAGCAGAAAGGGGGGGAACACTGAAGCTTTCTTT.

The gene calls are TRBV20-1 and TRBJ2-3, with unresolved D. The germline CDR1 and CDR2 sequences are DFQATT and SNEGSKA (reference sequence). V lost 6 bases, J lost 0 bases, and 16 bases lay in between. The CDR3 consists of 15 residues. The CDR3 coding sequence is TGCAGTGCAACCGCCGGATACTTTAGCACAGATACGCAGTATTTT. It yields the protein CSATAGYFSTDTQYF.

This clonotype was observed a handful of times. This sequence joins TRBV2 and TRBJ2-7; 8 nucleotides agree with TRBD2. Germline assignment: CDR1 SNHLY and CDR2 FYNNEI. The CDR3 has 14 amino acids. Germline trimming cut 3 bases from V and 5 bases from J; bases unmatched to any gene: 6. CDR3: CASSDGSGGHEQYF. The CDR3 nucleotides read TGTGCCAGCAGTGATGGGAGCGGGGGTCACGAGCAGTACTTC.

There are a few counts of this clonotype. The V and J genes are TRBV3-1 and TRBJ2-2; D gene unclear. The germline V and J ends were trimmed by 4 bases and 7 bases, with 7 bases remaining between them. Germline CDR1 LGHDT, CDR2 YNNKEL (reference sequence). This CDR3 is built from 12 residues. CDR3 bases: TGTGCCAGCAGCCTCGTGGACGGGGAGCTGTTTTTT. It translates to CASSLVDGELFF.

This clonotype has a handful of counts. V is TRBV7-2 and J is TRBJ2-1, with 7 bases matching TRBD2. Germline V CDR1 and CDR2: SGHTA, FQGNSA. This CDR3 is 15 amino acids long. J was trimmed by 10 bases and V by 5 bases; bases with no gene match: 14. The CDR3 loop is CASSIRLAPEEEQFF. As DNA, the CDR3 is TGTGCCAGCAGCATTCGACTAGCCCCCGAGGAGGAGCAGTTCTTC.

This clonotype was seen a few times. The chain has TRBV19 and TRBJ1-2; no reliable D call. Trimming took off 4 bases at V and 4 bases at J, with 13 bases between the two ends. CDR1 and CDR2 from the germline V gene are LNHDA and SQIVND (reference sequence). The CDR3 runs 14 residues. CDR3 sequence reads: CASSKGQRLYGYTF. The CDR3, as DNA: TGTGCCAGTAGTAAAGGTCAGAGGCTCTATGGCTACACCTTC.

This chain links TRBV29-1 with TRBJ1-5; tentative D call: TRBD1 (5 bases). Germline V gene data show CDR1 as SQVTM and CDR2 as ANQGSEA. The CDR3 is made up of 14 amino acids. Trimming took off 0 bases at V and 11 bases at J, with 17 bases between the two ends. The CDR3 spells CSVEEGPGPRAQHF. CDR3 sequence (DNA): TGCAGCGTTGAAGAGGGCCCGGGACCTCGAGCCCAGCATTTT.

The rearrangement links TRBV2 to TRBJ1-5; 7 bases line up with TRBD1. V trimming: 3 bases; J trimming: 4 bases; junction bases outside the gene matches: 12. Germline V gene data show CDR1 as SNHLY and CDR2 as FYNNEI. The CDR3 has 17 amino acids. CDR3 in DNA: TGTGCCAGCAGTGATCGTTTTCCGGGACAGCAAAATCAGCCCCAGCATTTT. It yields the protein CASSDRFPGQQNQPQHF.

The gene calls are TRBV6-5 and TRBJ2-2; the D gene is possibly TRBD1 (6 bases). This CDR3 spans 14 amino acids. Germline V gene sequence: CDR1 MNHEY, CDR2 SVGAGI. V lost 6 bases and J lost 0, with 8 bases in between. The DNA of the CDR3 is TGTGCCAGCAGCCGGACAGCGAACACCGGGGAGCTGTTTTTT. This encodes CASSRTANTGELFF.

J is TRBJ2-1 and V is TRBV20-1, with 9 bases that match TRBD2. The CDR3 has 14 amino acids. Germline CDR1 DFQATT, CDR2 SNEGSKA (reference sequence). After removal of 2 bases from V and 6 bases from J, the junction contained 5 bases not matched to a gene. Here the CDR3 reads CSARTLAGRNEQFF. The CDR3 DNA is TGCAGTGCTAGAACCCTAGCGGGACGCAATGAGCAGTTCTTC.

The rearrangement joins TRBV5-1 to TRBJ1-2, with D tentatively TRBD1 (5 bases). The length of the CDR3 is 15 residues. Deletions cut 0 bases from V and 0 bases from J, with 9 bases between. Germline CDR1 is SGHRS and CDR2 is YFSETQ. The CDR3: CASSLVQGANYGYTF. In DNA form, the CDR3 reads TGCGCCAGCAGCTTGGTCCAGGGAGCTAACTATGGCTACACCTTC.

The gene calls are TRBV7-2 and TRBJ2-7; 9 bases fit TRBD2. Germline CDR1 reads SGHTA; CDR2 reads FQGNSA. J was trimmed by 5 bases and V by 5 bases; bases with no gene match: 10. This CDR3 is built from 15 residues. Written as DNA, the CDR3 is TGTGCCAGCAGCCTTTATAGCGGGAGATTGGACGAGCAGTACTTC. This translates into CASSLYSGRLDEQYF.

This clonotype came up a few times. This chain uses TRBV2 with TRBJ1-2; D perhaps matches TRBD1 (6 bases). Trimming took 6 bases from V and 7 from J, leaving 12 bases between them. The CDR3 is made up of 12 amino acids. The germline CDR1 and CDR2 sequences are SNHLY and FYNNEI. CDR3 DNA: TGTGCCAGCAGCCACGACAGGTCTGGCTACACCTTC. Its protein product is CASSHDRSGYTF.

V is TRBV20-1 and J is TRBJ2-3, with D perhaps TRBD2 (6 bases). V gave up 6 bases and J gave up 2 bases, with 12 bases separating them. Germline V gene sequence: CDR1 DFQATT, CDR2 SNEGSKA (reference sequence). The CDR3 length is 13 residues. The CDR3 DNA reads as TGCAGTGCAAACGGACTACCCACAGATACGCAGTATTTT. This encodes CSANGLPTDTQYF.

V and J are TRBV9 and TRBJ2-5, with 12 bases lining up with TRBD2. Germline V CDR1 and CDR2: SGDLS, YYNGEE. Trimming took 4 bases from V and 9 from J; bases not matched to a gene: 10. The CDR3 has 15 residues. In DNA form, the CDR3 reads TGTGCCAGCAGCCCTCACCTAGCGGGAGGGTGGGCCCAGTACTTC. Its translation is CASSPHLAGGWAQYF.

The rearrangement joins TRBV29-1 to TRBJ1-1; D perhaps matches TRBD1 (6 bases). The germline V gene encodes CDR1 SQVTM and CDR2 ANQGSEA. The CDR3 length is 12 residues. V lost 7 bases and J lost 4, with 13 bases in between. The CDR3 protein is CSAGHWGTEAFF. CDR3 DNA: TGCAGCGCGGGACATTGGGGCACTGAAGCTTTCTTT. Full variable domain (rest looked up from reference TRBV29-1 and TRBJ1-1): SAVISQKPSRDICQRGTSLTIQCQVDSQVTMMFWYRQQPGQSLTLIATANQGSEATYESGFVIDKFPISRPNLTFSTLTVSNMSPEDSSIYLCSAGHWGTEAFFGQGTRLTVV.

V is TRBV5-1 and J is TRBJ1-4, with D unresolved. The ends were cut back, 2 bases at V and 0 bases at J, with 11 bases in the middle. The CDR3 covers 16 residues. Germline CDR1 and CDR2: SGHRS and YFSETQ. CDR3 residues: CASSFNIPATNEKLFF. In nucleotides, the CDR3 is TGCGCCAGCAGCTTCAACATACCCGCAACTAATGAAAAACTGTTTTTT.

This clonotype was counted between two and nine times. The V call is TRBV12-3 or TRBV12-4, the J call TRBJ1-5, with D possibly matching TRBD1 (6 bases). The CDR3 length is 14 residues. The ends were cut back, 4 bases at V and 3 bases at J, with 10 bases in the middle. CDR3 loop: CASSWRGTNQPQHF. In DNA, the CDR3 is TGTGCCAGCAGTTGGAGGGGGACCAATCAGCCCCAGCATTTT.

There are a few counts of this clonotype. J is TRBJ1-1 and V is TRBV12-3 or TRBV12-4; the match to TRBD1 covers 7 bases. The CDR3 is made up of 16 amino acids. V gave up 4 bases and J gave up 7 bases; unmatched junction bases: 15. The CDR3 DNA reads TGTGCCAGCAGTTCTAGGGCAGGACAGGCCCTTTTTGAAGCTTTCTTT. Protein sequence: CASSSRAGQALFEAFF.

This clonotype has more than one count but fewer than ten. The rearrangement joins TRBV10-2 to TRBJ2-5, with D possibly TRBD1 on 5 matching bases. The end of the DNA aligns better with TRBJ2-7, so the J call may be wrong. The CDR3 spans 12 residues. Germline-derived CDR1 and CDR2 are WSHSY and SAAADI. The CDR3 loop reads CASNQQGAEQYF. DNA of the CDR3: TGCGCCAGCAATCAGCAGGGTGCCGAGCAGTACTTC.

V is TRBV27 and J is TRBJ1-2, with D uncertain. V was pared by 0 bases and J by 4 bases, with 9 bases between. This CDR3 spans 14 amino acids. Germline CDR1 MNHEY, CDR2 SMNVEV (reference sequence). CDR3 protein: CASSLSWRVYGYTF. In DNA form, the CDR3 reads TGTGCCAGCAGTTTATCGTGGAGGGTCTATGGCTACACCTTC.

This chain's CDR3 is CSAPGDPNTEAFF. CDR3 in DNA: TGCAGTGCTCCAGGGGACCCGAACACTGAAGCTTTCTTT. The gene calls are TRBV20-1 and TRBJ1-1, with D possibly TRBD1 on 6 matching bases. The V end lost 5 bases, the J end lost 1 base, and 11 bases lay between the germline ends. This CDR3 is built from 13 residues. Germline values: CDR1 DFQATT, CDR2 SNEGSKA (reference sequence).

The chain couples TRBV19 to TRBJ2-3; a weak D match, TRBD1 (6 bases). The CDR3 extends over 15 amino acids. CDR1 and CDR2 (germline): LNHDA, SQIVND (reference sequence). The germline V and J ends were trimmed by 5 bases and 1 base, with 13 bases remaining between them. The CDR3 sequence: CASSPWTVGTDTQYF. CDR3 sequence (DNA): TGTGCCAGTAGTCCCTGGACAGTGGGCACAGATACGCAGTATTTT.

This clonotype was counted a few times. V usage is TRBV6-5 and J usage is TRBJ1-2, with TRBD1 matching over 7 bases. The CDR3 is 16 residues long. J was trimmed by 3 bases and V by 6 bases; bases with no gene match: 13. Germline V gene data show CDR1 as MNHEY and CDR2 as SVGAGI. CDR3 sequence reads: CASRKLPGGQHYGYTF. CDR3 sequence (DNA): TGTGCCAGCAGAAAACTTCCTGGGGGACAGCACTATGGCTACACCTTC.

The chain links TRBV12-3 or TRBV12-4 to TRBJ1-3; D is unclear. V shed 2 bases and J shed 2 bases, with 4 bases lying between them. The length of the CDR3 is 13 residues. CDR3 nucleotide sequence: TGTGCCAGCAGTTTAACCGCTGGAAACACCATATATTTT. Translating gives CASSLTAGNTIYF.

V and J are TRBV14 and TRBJ2-7; 7 bases line up with TRBD2. Germline values: CDR1 SGHDN, CDR2 FVKESK. This CDR3 contains 14 residues. Unmatched junction bases numbered 7, after V lost 4 bases and J lost 4 bases. The CDR3 sequence is CASSRAGPTYEQYF. In DNA, the CDR3 is TGTGCCAGCAGCCGAGCGGGACCCACTTACGAGCAGTACTTC.